These 27 T cell receptor beta chains were all obtained from the same sample, sequenced in a study of OX40 agonist ivuxolimab in advanced cancers. Assay: immunoSEQ multiplex PCR; the TCRdb copy retains only in-frame clones and omits some. In the table there are 76,000 or so clones, approximately 85% of which are singletons. The sample was CD4+ or CD8+ T cells sorted from blood, taken in a trial of the OX40 agonist ivuxolimab. The receptors come from an adult with an advanced solid tumor such as melanoma, head and neck, liver or kidney cancer.

This chain links TRBV27 with TRBJ2-7; the match to TRBD2 covers 8 bases. Trimming removed 2 bases from V and 1 base from J; junction bases left unmatched: 7. Germline V gene sequence: CDR1 MNHEY, CDR2 SMNVEV (reference sequence). The CDR3 loop spans 16 amino acids. CDR3 sequence (DNA): TGTGCCAGCAGTTTAAGGACTAGCCTATATTCCTACGAGCAGTACTTC. Protein product: CASSLRTSLYSYEQYF.

This chain connects TRBV28 to TRBJ1-1; 10 positions agree with TRBD1. The CDR3 totals 13 residues. Germline V gene lookup returns CDR1 MDHEN and CDR2 SYDVKM. Trimming at V came to 6 bases and at J to 10 bases, leaving 8 bases not matched to a gene. The CDR3, as DNA: TGTGCCAGCAGCCCGGGACAGGGGAGGGCAGCTTTCTTT. This gives the protein CASSPGQGRAAFF.

The rearrangement links TRBV11-1 to TRBJ1-2, with TRBD1 as a possible D gene (6 bases). With 5 bases removed from V and 5 bases from J, the gap between germline ends came to 12 bases. Germline CDR1 and CDR2: SGHAT and FQDESV (reference sequence). The length of the CDR3 is 13 residues. CDR3 coding DNA: TGTGCCAGCAGCCCCTGGACAGAATATGGCTACACCTTC. Translation: CASSPWTEYGYTF.

The chain employs TRBV4-2 and TRBJ2-7; 12 bases match TRBD2. Trimming took 1 base from V and 2 from J; bases not matched to a gene: 3. Germline V lookup: CDR1 LGHNA, CDR2 YNFKEQ. CDR3 size: 16 residues. The CDR3 bases are TGTGCCAGCAGCCAAGTGAGGACTAGCGGGGCCTACGAGCAGTACTTC. Translating it yields CASSQVRTSGAYEQYF.

This chain uses TRBV4-2 with TRBJ2-4, with D possibly being TRBD2 (7 bases). Per the germline V gene, CDR1 is LGHNA and CDR2 is YNFKEQ. This CDR3 has 15 residues. V gave up 0 bases and J gave up 7 bases, with 13 bases separating them. The CDR3 region has the DNA TGTGCCAGCAGCCAAGAGGGGGGGCCTGGTAACATTCAGTACTTC. Its translation is CASSQEGGPGNIQYF.

V and J are TRBV6-6 and TRBJ2-7, with D perhaps matching TRBD2 (5 bases). Germline assignment: CDR1 MNHNY and CDR2 SVGAGI (reference sequence). The CDR3 is 15 amino acids. V was cut by 0 bases and J by 2 bases, with 11 bases left in between. CDR3 in amino acids: CASSYSGRVTYEQYF. In nucleotides, the CDR3 is TGTGCCAGCAGTTACTCTGGGCGGGTGACCTACGAGCAGTACTTC.

This clone was recorded a few times. The chain has TRBV9 and TRBJ1-3; no clear D gene. The CDR3 extends over 12 amino acids. The V gene lost 0 bases and the J gene lost 7 bases, with 5 bases spanning the gap. CDR1 is SGDLS and CDR2 is YYNGEE in the germline V gene. In DNA form, the CDR3 reads TGTGCCAGCAGCGTAGAACAGAACACCATATATTTT. Translation: CASSVEQNTIYF.

This chain connects TRBV19 to TRBJ1-3, with D hard to call. CDR3 length: 16 residues. Germline V lookup: CDR1 LNHDA, CDR2 SQIVND (reference sequence). V gave up 7 bases and J gave up 6 bases, with 22 bases separating them. The CDR3 protein is CASNTPGPVGLNTIYF. The CDR3 DNA is TGTGCCAGTAACACCCCCGGGCCAGTAGGATTAAACACCATATATTTT.

The CDR3 spells CASSLMDRARGTEAFF. CDR3 nucleotides: TGCGCCAGCAGCCTAATGGACAGGGCCAGAGGCACTGAAGCTTTCTTT. This sequence joins TRBV5-1 and TRBJ1-1; 8 bases line up with TRBD1. Germline CDR1 is SGHRS and CDR2 is YFSETQ. The length of the CDR3 is 16 residues. V lost 4 bases, J lost 4 bases, and 12 bases stayed unmatched.

The gene calls are TRBV7-7 and TRBJ1-4, with 9 bases fitting TRBD1. This CDR3 spans 15 amino acids. The germline CDR1 and CDR2 sequences are SSHAT and FNYEAQ (reference sequence). V was clipped by 5 bases and J by 7 bases; unmatched bases: 8. CDR3 sequence reads: CASSLTGGLGEKLFF. The CDR3, as DNA: TGTGCCAGCAGCCTCACAGGGGGCTTAGGTGAAAAACTGTTTTTT.

V usage is TRBV19 and J usage is TRBJ1-5; no clear D gene. V was shortened by 7 bases and J by 0 bases, with 13 bases between the two germline ends. CDR3 size: 15 residues. Germline lookup yields CDR1 LNHDA and CDR2 SQIVND (reference sequence). This CDR3 is CASKLEGGSNQPQHF. Written as DNA, the CDR3 is TGTGCCAGTAAGCTGGAGGGAGGTAGCAATCAGCCCCAGCATTTT.

The chain combines TRBV7-9 with TRBJ2-3; 10 bases are shared with TRBD2. The V gene's germline CDR1 is SEHNR and CDR2 FQNEAQ (reference sequence). The CDR3 is 17 residues long. The trim removed 7 bases at V and 6 bases at J, leaving 16 bases unmatched. The CDR3 DNA follows: TGTGCCAGCACCTACTCTAGCGGGGGATTGTATGGGGATACGCAGTATTTT. Protein sequence: CASTYSSGGLYGDTQYF.

The chain joins TRBV5-8 to TRBJ2-7, with D possibly TRBD2 on 6 matching bases. The V end lost 4 bases, the J end lost 7 bases, and 18 bases lay between the germline ends. CDR1 is SGHTS and CDR2 is YDEGEE in the germline V gene. The CDR3 spans 14 residues. The CDR3 region is CASSVGLAPTEQYF. CDR3 in DNA: TGTGCCAGCAGCGTGGGACTGGCTCCTACTGAGCAGTACTTC. The full variable domain, rest sourced from reference TRBV5-8 and TRBJ2-7, is EAGVTQSPTHLIKTRGQQATLRCSPISGHTSVYWYQQALGLGLQFLLWYDEGEERNRGNFPPRFSGRQFPNYSSELNVNALELEDSALYLCASSVGLAPTEQYFGPGTRLTVT.

The chain has TRBV30 and TRBJ1-2; a possible D gene is TRBD1 (5 bases). This CDR3 region has 16 residues. Germline CDR1 is GTSNPN and CDR2 is SVGIG (reference sequence). V lost 2 bases and J 3 bases, leaving 19 bases between the germline ends. CDR3 residues: CAWSRARGRVDYGYTF. The CDR3, as DNA: TGTGCCTGGAGTCGGGCACGGGGGAGGGTAGACTATGGCTACACCTTC.

This clone is medium-sized in the sample. The V call is TRBV5-1, the J call TRBJ2-7, with TRBD1 identical over 9 bases. Trimming took 1 base from V and 6 from J; bases not matched to a gene: 5. This CDR3 has 14 residues. Germline V gene sequence: CDR1 SGHRS, CDR2 YFSETQ. The CDR3 loop reads CASSLTGGYGEQYF. CDR3 nucleotide sequence: TGCGCCAGCAGCTTGACAGGGGGCTATGGCGAGCAGTACTTC. The full variable domain, its missing parts supplied by reference TRBV5-1 and TRBJ2-7, is KAGVTQTPRYLIKTRGQQVTLSCSPISGHRSVSWYQQTPGQGLQFLFEYFSETQRNKGNFPGRFSGRQFSNSRSEMNVSTLELGDSALYLCASSLTGGYGEQYFGPGTRLTVT.

V usage is TRBV19 and J usage is TRBJ1-3; the D gene is possibly TRBD1 (5 bases). CDR1 LNHDA and CDR2 SQIVND come from the germline V gene (reference sequence). CDR3 size: 16 residues. Trimming left V 10 bases short and J 0 bases short, with 19 bases between. Written as DNA, the CDR3 is TGTGCCACCACCCGGTACGGGAGGGGCTCTGGAAACACCATATATTTT. As protein: CATTRYGRGSGNTIYF.

This rearrangement joins TRBV7-2 to TRBJ2-1, with TRBD2 matching over 8 bases. The germline gives CDR1 SGHTA, CDR2 FQGNSA. The CDR3 runs 15 residues. The trim removed 3 bases at V and 5 bases at J, leaving 6 bases unmatched. CDR3 region: CASSFSGTRDNEQFF. The CDR3 DNA sequence: TGTGCCAGCAGCTTTTCCGGGACTAGAGACAATGAGCAGTTCTTC.

This sequence joins TRBV7-9 and TRBJ2-3; D might be TRBD2 (6 bases). The CDR3 extends over 15 amino acids. Germline V gives CDR1 SEHNR, CDR2 FQNEAQ (reference sequence). V lost 5 bases and J 5 bases, leaving 17 bases between the germline ends. This CDR3 reads CASSLTTSLGDTQYF. For the CDR3, the DNA is TGTGCCAGCAGCCTGACGACTAGTCTGGGAGATACGCAGTATTTT.

This clone appeared once. J is TRBJ2-7 and V is TRBV4-2; TRBD1 is a possible D gene (6 bases). Per germline, CDR1 LGHNA and CDR2 YNFKEQ. V was cut by 1 base and J by 3 bases, with 16 bases left in between. The CDR3 extends over 16 amino acids. CDR3: CASSQGDQGQGYEQYF. In DNA form, the CDR3 reads TGTGCCAGCAGCCAAGGGGATCAGGGACAAGGCTACGAGCAGTACTTC.

CDR3 residues: CASSPGRSVGETQYF. The CDR3 nucleotides read TGCGCCAGCAGCCCGGGTCGCAGCGTTGGAGAGACCCAGTACTTC. J is TRBJ2-5 and V is TRBV5-1; no reliable D call. V gave up 4 bases and J gave up 4 bases, with 17 bases separating them. Germline V gene sequence: CDR1 SGHRS, CDR2 YFSETQ. The CDR3 contains 15 residues.

This chain links TRBV30 with TRBJ1-6; D not resolved. With 4 bases removed from V and 8 bases from J, the gap between germline ends came to 21 bases. CDR1 and CDR2 (germline): GTSNPN, SVGIG (reference sequence). CDR3 length: 16 amino acids. The CDR3 DNA reads as TGTGCCTGGACTCTTAAGCACGCGAACCTGTATTCACCCCTCCACTTT. This sequence encodes CAWTLKHANLYSPLHF. Full variable domain (outside the CDR3, taken from reference TRBV30 and TRBJ1-6): SQTIHQWPATLVQPVGSPLSLECTVEGTSNPNLYWYRQAAGRGLQLLFYSVGIGQISSEVPQNLSASRPQDRQFILSSKKLLLSDSGFYLCAWTLKHANLYSPLHFGNGTRLTVT.

The V gene is TRBV18, the J gene TRBJ2-7; TRBD1 matches at 10 bases. Germline V gene sequence: CDR1 KGHSH, CDR2 LQKENI. The length of the CDR3 is 13 residues. The junction had 3 bases not matched to a gene; V was cut back by 6 bases and J by 4 bases. Written as DNA, the CDR3 is TGTGCCAGCTCCCAGGGACAGGGGTACGAGCAGTACTTC. It specifies CASSQGQGYEQYF. The full variable domain, in which reference TRBV18 and TRBJ2-7 provide the parts outside the CDR3, is NAGVMQNPRHLVRRRGQEARLRCSPMKGHSHVYWYRQLPEEGLKFMVYLQKENIIDESGMPKERFSAEFPKEGPSILRIQQVVRGDSAAYFCASSQGQGYEQYFGPGTRLTVT.

In this sample, this clone turned up once. CDR3 loop: CASSEGTGNQPQHF. CDR3 sequence (DNA): TGTGCCAGCAGTGAAGGTACGGGGAATCAGCCCCAGCATTTT. J is TRBJ1-5 and V is TRBV2; no reliable D call. Trimming took 1 base from V and 4 from J, leaving 8 bases between them. Germline-derived CDR1 and CDR2 are SNHLY and FYNNEI. The CDR3 spans 14 residues.

The count of this clone is one. The J gene is TRBJ1-2, the V gene TRBV19; possible D gene TRBD1, 6 bases. Looked up from germline, CDR1 is LNHDA and CDR2 is SQIVND (reference sequence). The CDR3 extends over 13 amino acids. V lost 8 bases, J lost 5 bases, and 15 bases lay in between. This chain's CDR3 is CASFGRGGYGYTF. The CDR3 DNA sequence: TGTGCCAGTTTTGGCAGGGGAGGATATGGCTACACCTTC.

This clone was picked up one time. This rearrangement joins TRBV5-1 to TRBJ2-5, with TRBD2 as a possible D gene (6 bases). The J call is doubtful: the DNA matches TRBJ2-7 better. The CDR3 consists of 14 residues. Germline V gene sequence: CDR1 SGHRS, CDR2 YFSETQ. The CDR3 loop is CASSSLTSSYEQYF. The CDR3 DNA follows: TGCGCCAGCAGCTCCCTGACTAGCTCCTACGAGCAGTACTTC.

V usage is TRBV18 and J usage is TRBJ2-5, with D possibly TRBD1 on 5 matching bases. The DNA end lines up better with TRBJ2-7; the J call may be wrong. This CDR3 has 15 residues. Germline CDR1 and CDR2: KGHSH and LQKENI. The CDR3 loop reads CASSPSQGFSYEQYF. The CDR3 region has the DNA TGTGCCAGCTCACCATCCCAGGGTTTCTCCTACGAGCAGTACTTC.

The rearrangement links TRBV5-8 to TRBJ2-5; weak D call: TRBD1 (5 bases). CDR1 and CDR2 from the germline V gene are SGHTS and YDEGEE. The V end was cut by 4 bases, the J end by 1 base, with 11 bases between. This CDR3 spans 14 amino acids. CDR3 region: CASSPDSFQETQYF. CDR3 sequence (DNA): TGTGCCAGCAGCCCTGACAGTTTCCAAGAGACCCAGTACTTC.